What follows are 14 T cell receptor beta chains derived from one specimen sequenced in a study of cytomegalovirus exposure and HLA in healthy donors. The primer mix had 60 Vbeta and 13 Jbeta primers. The repertoire was sequenced with immunoSEQ multiplex PCR; TCRdb's copy has only in-frame clones and lacks some. Of fewer than 200,000 clones listed, approximately 81% are singletons. The sequenced sample consisted of PBMCs. Source of these receptors: a woman in her 30s in good health and CMV-seronegative.

CDR3: CASSQGQGAYEQYF. The DNA for the CDR3 is TGTGCCAGCAGCCAGGGACAGGGAGCCTACGAGCAGTACTTC. The chain links TRBV4-2 to TRBJ2-7, with 9 bases fitting TRBD1. With 3 bases clipped from V and 2 bases from J, the junction kept 2 bases outside the gene matches. The CDR3 sequence is 14 residues long. CDR1 is LGHNA and CDR2 is YNFKEQ in the germline V gene.

The V and J genes are TRBV7-3 and TRBJ2-5; 10 bases are shared with TRBD2. CDR1 and CDR2 (germline): SGHTA, FQGTGA. V was clipped by 5 bases and J by 5 bases; unmatched bases: 8. The CDR3 consists of 15 residues. CDR3 nucleotides: TGTGCCAGCAGCCGCATAGCGGGGGGCATGGAGACCCAGTACTTC. The encoded protein is CASSRIAGGMETQYF.

The chain combines TRBV5-1 with TRBJ1-2, with 10 bases lining up with TRBD1. Unmatched junction bases numbered 4, after V lost 0 bases and J lost 8 bases. CDR3 length: 14 residues. Germline CDR1 SGHRS, CDR2 YFSETQ. CDR3 bases: TGCGCCAGCAGCTTGGGACAGGGGGCGCAAGGCTACACCTTC. Translating gives CASSLGQGAQGYTF.

Remarks on this clone: Other nucleotide sequences from this sample produce the same CDR3. The chain uses TRBV6-5 and TRBJ2-7, with TRBD1 matching over 9 bases. The CDR3 is 14 amino acids. With 2 bases clipped from V and 2 bases from J, the junction kept 1 base outside the gene matches. The germline CDR1 and CDR2 sequences are MNHEY and SVGAGI. The DNA of the CDR3 is TGTGCCAGCAGTTACAGACAGGGGGCCTACGAGCAGTACTTC. Translated, it gives CASSYRQGAYEQYF.

This clone was seen only once. This rearrangement joins TRBV7-2 to TRBJ2-7, with 15 bases that match TRBD2. The CDR3 runs to 15 residues. With 4 bases clipped from V and 10 bases from J, the junction kept 8 bases outside the gene matches. Per germline, CDR1 SGHTA and CDR2 FQGNSA. In DNA, the CDR3 is TGTGCCAGCAGCTCGGAGGGACTAGCGGGAGGCCCTCAGTACTTC. Its translation: CASSSEGLAGGPQYF.

J is TRBJ1-2 and V is TRBV7-9; 8 bases are a match to TRBD1. In germline, CDR1 is SEHNR, CDR2 FQNEAQ (reference sequence). This CDR3 contains 15 residues. V lost 5 bases, J lost 3 bases, and 8 bases stayed unmatched. The CDR3 protein is CASSARDRWDYGYTF. The CDR3 DNA reads as TGTGCCAGCAGCGCGCGGGACAGGTGGGACTATGGCTACACCTTC. Full variable domain (outside the CDR3, taken from reference TRBV7-9 and TRBJ1-2): DTGVSQNPRHKITKRGQNVTFRCDPISEHNRLYWYRQTLGQGPEFLTYFQNEAQLEKSRLLSDRFSAERPKGSFSTLEIQRTEQGDSAMYLCASSARDRWDYGYTFGSGTRLTVV.

This chain joins TRBV5-1 and TRBJ2-5, with a possible D match to TRBD1 (6 bases). In germline, CDR1 is SGHRS, CDR2 YFSETQ. Trimming left V 2 bases short and J 4 bases short, with 15 bases between. The CDR3 runs to 15 residues. The CDR3 DNA is TGCGCCAGCAGCTTCAACAGGGCAAGGTCAGAGACCCAGTACTTC. Amino acids: CASSFNRARSETQYF.

A single count supports this clone. The V gene is TRBV7-2, the J gene TRBJ2-2, with 11 nucleotides matching TRBD1. CDR3 length: 19 amino acids. V lost 4 bases to trimming and J lost 4 bases; unmatched junction nucleotides: 14. Germline V gene lookup returns CDR1 SGHTA and CDR2 FQGNSA. This CDR3 reads CASSYLPPGTGGPTGELFF. CDR3 DNA: TGTGCCAGCAGCTACCTCCCGCCTGGGACAGGGGGACCCACCGGGGAGCTGTTTTTT.

This chain joins TRBV27 and TRBJ1-2; D possibly corresponds to TRBD1 (5 bases). V dropped 6 bases and J dropped 7 bases, with 12 bases sitting between them. Germline CDR1 reads MNHEY; CDR2 reads SMNVEV (reference sequence). The CDR3 covers 12 residues. In nucleotides, the CDR3 is TGTGCCAGCAGCGACCCGGGGGGTGGCTACACCTTC. Encoded protein: CASSDPGGGYTF.

This clone has only one observation. The V call is TRBV7-9, the J call TRBJ2-7, with 12 bases that match TRBD2. V gave up 5 bases and J gave up 6 bases; unmatched junction bases: 8. Germline V lookup: CDR1 SEHNR, CDR2 FQNEAQ (reference sequence). This CDR3 is built from 15 residues. The CDR3 sequence: CASSRASGRAGEQYF. DNA of the CDR3: TGTGCCAGCAGCCGGGCTAGCGGGAGGGCTGGCGAGCAGTACTTC.

The chain recombines TRBV7-9 with TRBJ1-5; 7 bases line up with TRBD1. There are 15 residues in the CDR3. From germline, CDR1 is SEHNR and CDR2 FQNEAQ (reference sequence). With 5 bases clipped from V and 0 bases from J, the junction kept 4 bases outside the gene matches. The CDR3 region has the DNA TGTGCCAGCAGCCCAGGGACAGATAGCAATCAGCCCCAGCATTTT. As protein: CASSPGTDSNQPQHF.

This clone was counted a single time. The chain links TRBV2 to TRBJ2-7, with 9 bases fitting TRBD1. This CDR3 has 14 amino acids. Trimming cost V 2 bases and J 10 bases; bases outside gene matches: 9. The V gene's germline CDR1 is SNHLY and CDR2 FYNNEI. The DNA for the CDR3 is TGTGCCAGCAGTGAATTCGTGACGGGACAGGGACAGTACTTC. Translation gives CASSEFVTGQGQYF.

The rearrangement links TRBV4-1 to TRBJ1-1; no reliable D call. Germline assignment: CDR1 MGHRA and CDR2 YSYEKL. Trimming removed 0 bases at V and 13 bases at J, with 12 bases between. The CDR3 extends over 12 amino acids. CDR3 nucleotides: TGCGCCAGCAGCCAAGAGCAAGAGAAGCTTTTCTTT. This encodes CASSQEQEKLFF.

V and J are TRBV6-1 and TRBJ1-4; maybe TRBD1 (5 bases). CDR1 is MNHNS, CDR2 SASEGT, per germline. V lost 8 bases, J lost 4 bases, and 17 bases lay in between. The CDR3 is 15 amino acids. Here the CDR3 DNA reads TGTGCCAGCGGAAGGGGACTGGCTAATAATGAAAAACTGTTTTTT. As protein: CASGRGLANNEKLFF.